The source of this T cell receptor (beta chain) is a study of blood T cells in healthy people across ages. Study-level results: Greater diversity and more naive CD4+ cells were seen in long-lived donors than in aged donors.

Together with a sample-barcoded 5' primer, a J-beta primer mix was included in a second PCR lasting roughly 6 to 12 cycles. Each cDNA molecule was tagged by a template-switch adaptor with 12 random nucleotides. TCRdb analysed the 5' RACE reads with MiXCR anew, one entry per CDR3 protein. This table holds more than 800,000 distinct CDR3 sequences, more than 25% found once. Notes on this clonotype: What it recognizes is unknown.

Sequencing was carried out using blood. The source of this sequence is a woman aged 80 or over in good health.

CDR3 loop: CASSSHPGQGIGGAKNIQYF. Here the CDR3 DNA reads TGTGCCAGCAGTTCACACCCGGGACAGGGGATAGGAGGGGCCAAAAACATTCAGTACTTC. J is TRBJ2-4 and V is TRBV2; 10 bases match TRBD1. The V segment lost 5 bases and the J segment 1 base; nucleotides outside the gene matches: 17. CDR1 is SNHLY and CDR2 is FYNNEI in the germline V gene. The CDR3 extends over 20 amino acids.